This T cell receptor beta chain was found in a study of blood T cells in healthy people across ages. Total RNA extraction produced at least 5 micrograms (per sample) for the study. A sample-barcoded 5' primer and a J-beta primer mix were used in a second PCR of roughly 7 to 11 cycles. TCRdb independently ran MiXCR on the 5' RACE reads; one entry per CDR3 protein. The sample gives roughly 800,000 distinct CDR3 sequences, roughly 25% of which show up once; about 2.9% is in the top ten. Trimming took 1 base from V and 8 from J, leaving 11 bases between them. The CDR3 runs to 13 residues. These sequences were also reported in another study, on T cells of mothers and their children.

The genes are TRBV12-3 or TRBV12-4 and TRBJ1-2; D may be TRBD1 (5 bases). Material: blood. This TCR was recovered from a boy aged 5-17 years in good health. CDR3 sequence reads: CASSLVIGVGYTF. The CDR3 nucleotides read TGTGCCAGCAGTTTAGTAATAGGGGTCGGCTACACCTTC.